This T cell receptor beta chain is from a study of cytomegalovirus exposure and HLA in healthy donors. At the time of sampling, donors were nominally healthy, though unrecorded immune exposures were likely. 13 Jbeta primers and 60 Vbeta primers were used for the PCR. Sequencing used immunoSEQ multiplex PCR; TCRdb keeps in-frame clones, though not all of them. The data contain some 180,000 clones, around four fifths of them seen just once; the ten biggest clones take up less than 2%. CDR1 and CDR2 (germline): MNHNY, SVGAGI (reference sequence). The CDR3 loop spans 13 amino acids. The chain links TRBV6-6 to TRBJ2-5; 9 bases are a match to TRBD2. TRBJ2-7 matches the DNA end more closely, so the J call is doubtful. The sequenced sample consisted of PBMCs. The sequence was collected from a man aged 35 to 55 in good health and CMV-seropositive. As DNA, the CDR3 is TGTGCCAGCAGCCTAGCGGGAAGCTACGAGCAGTACTTC. Its translation is CASSLAGSYEQYF.